These 18 T cell receptor beta chains share one sample of origin, sequenced in a study of T cells in women clearing cervical HPV infection. Data came from immunoSEQ multiplex PCR; TCRdb stores just in-frame clones and leaves some out. The sample has 31,000 or so clones. The sample was blood buffy coat. The receptors stem from a woman aged 18-70 years with a cervical HPV16 infection that either progressed to CIN3+ or cleared (not recorded which).

Notes on this clone: The observed sequence ends 3 residues before the CDR3 terminus, with the missing tail filled in from the germline J gene. The chain recombines TRBV6-4 with TRBJ2-1, with 9 nucleotides matching TRBD2. The CDR3 extends over 15 amino acids. The V and J ends lost 5 bases and 2 bases, in that order; junction bases with no gene match: 4. Germline assignment: CDR1 MRHNA and CDR2 SNTAGT. CDR3 bases read: TGTGCCAGCAGTTTAGCGGGGGACACCTACAATGAG. This gives the protein CASSLAGDTYNE. The complete CDR3 protein is CASSLAGDTYNEQFF.

For this clone: The read ends 3 residues shy of where the CDR3 ends; the end is completed using the germline J gene. J is TRBJ1-1 and V is TRBV29-1, with a possible D match to TRBD1 (5 bases). There are 12 residues in the CDR3. Germline V gives CDR1 SQVTM, CDR2 ANQGSEA. The DNA read from the CDR3 is TGCAGCGTTGTCGCGGGGCCTCAAGGA. Translating gives CSVVAGPQG. The CDR3 reads in full as CSVVAGPQGAFF.

As concerns this clone: The read terminates 3 residues before the CDR3 end, so the remaining end is supplied by the germline J gene. This rearrangement joins TRBV19 to TRBJ2-7, with 8 bases identical to TRBD2. The CDR3 consists of 15 residues. Trimming at V came to 3 bases and at J to 6 bases, leaving 10 bases not matched to a gene. Germline CDR1 is LNHDA and CDR2 is SQIVND (reference sequence). The CDR3 sequence: CASSIDSGRAGEQYF. CDR3 DNA (partial): TGTGCCAGTAGTATCGACTCCGGGAGGGCGGGCGAG. The complete variable domain, with remaining parts taken from reference TRBV19 and TRBJ2-7, reads DGGITQSPKYLFRKEGQNVTLSCEQNLNHDAMYWYRQDPGQGLRLIYYSQIVNDFQKGDIAEGYSVSREKKESFPLTVTSAQKNPTAFYLCASSIDSGRAGEQYFGPGTRLTVT.

Concerning this clone: The missing CDR3 end, 3 residues past where the read stops, is filled in from the germline J gene. V and J are TRBV7-2 and TRBJ1-2; D is uncertain. CDR3 length equals 14 residues. The germline V gene has CDR1 SGHTA and CDR2 FQGNSA. The CDR3 bases that were read are TGTGCCAGCAGCTTAGGGTTAAGTGCCTACGAC. Translating gives CASSLGLSAYD. The entire CDR3 protein is CASSLGLSAYDYTF.

Note on this clone: Read sequence stops 3 residues before the CDR3 end, and the germline J gene provides the missing end. V usage is TRBV2 and J usage is TRBJ1-4; tentatively, D is TRBD1 (5 bases). Germline lookup yields CDR1 SNHLY and CDR2 FYNNEI. CDR3 length: 15 amino acids. V lost 3 bases and J lost 5, with 13 bases in between. The sequenced part of the CDR3 DNA is TGTGCCAGCAGTGATGGGTGGGGCCCAAATGAAAAA. Protein product: CASSDGWGPNEK. The full-length CDR3 reads as CASSDGWGPNEKLFF.

Concerning this clone itself: The read stops 3 residues short of the end of the CDR3; the missing end is completed from the germline J gene. This chain uses TRBV30 with TRBJ2-2, with TRBD1 matching over 8 bases. This CDR3 region has 14 residues. Germline assignment: CDR1 GTSNPN and CDR2 SVGIG (reference sequence). Partial CDR3 DNA: TGTGCCTGGAGTATGGACAGGGTGGACGAAAAG. Protein sequence: CAWSMDRVDEK. The full CDR3 sequence reads CAWSMDRVDEKLFF.

Worth noting for this clone: With the read ending 3 residues before the CDR3 end, the germline J gene is used to fill in that end. The chain links TRBV11-3 to TRBJ2-7, with 7 bases that match TRBD2. The CDR3 loop spans 15 amino acids. J lost 0 bases, V lost 1 base, and 3 bases had no gene match. The germline V gene encodes CDR1 SGHNT and CDR2 YENEEA. The CDR3 sequence: CASSLVRELSYEQYF. Incomplete CDR3 DNA: TGTGCCAGCAGCTTAGTGCGGGAGCTCTCCTACGAG. Together with reference TRBV11-3 and TRBJ2-7, the CDR3 gives the full variable domain: EAGVVQSPRYKIIEKKQPVAFWCNPISGHNTLYWYLQNLGQGPELLIRYENEEAVDDSQLPKDRFSAERLKGVDSTLKIQPAELGDSAVYLCASSLVRELSYEQYFGPGTRLTVT.

Turning to this clone: The CDR3 is cut off 3 residues early in the read; its end comes from the germline J gene. This chain links TRBV28 with TRBJ2-7; a possible D gene is TRBD2 (6 bases). The CDR3 length is 14 residues. The V gene's germline CDR1 is MDHEN and CDR2 SYDVKM. Trimming left V 2 bases short and J 4 bases short, with 12 bases between. CDR3 amino acids: CASSLVADKYEQYF. The part of the CDR3 DNA that was read is TGTGCCAGCAGTTTAGTAGCGGATAAATACGAG.

As to this clone: The read terminates 3 residues ahead of where the CDR3 ends, so the germline J gene completes it. The chain carries TRBV19 and TRBJ2-6, with 10 bases fitting TRBD1. The CDR3 length is 18 residues. Germline values: CDR1 LNHDA, CDR2 SQIVND (reference sequence). V lost 6 bases and J lost 0; bases outside the gene matches: 8. This chain's CDR3 is CASRMGRDRGSGANVLTF. The covered CDR3 bases are TGTGCCAGTAGGATGGGCCGGGACAGGGGCTCTGGGGCCAACGTC. Looking up the rest from reference TRBV19 and TRBJ2-6 gives the full variable domain: DGGITQSPKYLFRKEGQNVTLSCEQNLNHDAMYWYRQDPGQGLRLIYYSQIVNDFQKGDIAEGYSVSREKKESFPLTVTSAQKNPTAFYLCASRMGRDRGSGANVLTFGAGSRLTVL.

A remark on this clone: Sequencing ends 3 residues short of the CDR3 end; the germline J gene provides the rest. V is TRBV24-1 and J is TRBJ1-2, with D maybe TRBD1 (5 bases). CDR1 is KGHDR and CDR2 is SFDVKD in the germline V gene. Trimming removed 2 bases from V and 4 bases from J, with 10 bases in between. The CDR3 extends over 14 amino acids. The sequenced CDR3 bases are TGTGCCACCAGTGATTCGCGGGACTCCTATGGC. Protein: CATSDSRDSYG. The whole CDR3 reads CATSDSRDSYGYTF.

As for this clone: The CDR3 end falls 3 residues outside the read, so it is completed with the germline J gene. The chain recombines TRBV20-1 with TRBJ1-2; unclear D gene. Trimming took off 0 bases at V and 5 bases at J, with 16 bases between the two ends. CDR3 length: 15 amino acids. The germline V gene encodes CDR1 DFQATT and CDR2 SNEGSKA (reference sequence). The part of the CDR3 DNA that was read is TGCAGTGCTAGAGACGCCGGCCCCTCGGGTTATGGC. It encodes CSARDAGPSGYG. The entire CDR3 protein is CSARDAGPSGYGYTF.

Points on this clone: The read ends 3 residues before the CDR3 terminus; that terminus is restored from the germline J gene. The chain uses TRBV19 and TRBJ1-2; no definite D call. V was clipped by 7 bases and J by 7 bases, with 16 bases between them. The CDR3 is 13 residues long. The germline CDR1 and CDR2 sequences are LNHDA and SQIVND (reference sequence). Incomplete CDR3 DNA: TGTGCCAGTACATTCCGTAGCGGGAGTGGC. Encoded protein: CASTFRSGSG. The entire CDR3 reads CASTFRSGSGYTF.

Concerning this clone itself: The CDR3 end lies 3 residues beyond the end of the read and is filled in from the germline J gene. The chain couples TRBV7-2 to TRBJ2-1; D gene uncertain. V gave up 1 base and J gave up 5 bases, with 6 bases separating them. The V gene's germline CDR1 is SGHTA and CDR2 FQGNSA. CDR3 length equals 13 residues. The CDR3 here is CASSLVRHNEQFF. The covered CDR3 bases are TGTGCCAGCAGCTTAGTGCGTCACAATGAG.

A note on this clone: The read halts 3 residues ahead of the CDR3 end, with the missing end drawn from the germline J gene. The genes are TRBV2 and TRBJ1-3; TRBD1 matches 8 bases. The V gene end was trimmed by 2 bases and the J gene end by 8 bases; junction bases not matched to a gene: 2. The CDR3 totals 13 residues. Germline V gives CDR1 SNHLY, CDR2 FYNNEI. The CDR3 sequence: CASSEYRGDTIYF. CDR3 bases read: TGTGCCAGCAGTGAATACAGGGGGGACACC.

As for this clone: From the germline J gene comes the end of the CDR3, since the read stops 3 residues before it. V is TRBV29-1 and J is TRBJ2-2, with TRBD2 identical over 8 bases. The germline gives CDR1 SQVTM, CDR2 ANQGSEA. The CDR3 runs to 16 residues. Trimming cost V 4 bases and J 5 bases; bases outside gene matches: 12. The CDR3 DNA, read in part, is TGCAGCGTTGGAGGCGTGCGCGGGAGGCCAACCGGGGAG. It is translated as CSVGGVRGRPTGE. The whole CDR3 sequence is CSVGGVRGRPTGELFF.

With regard to this clone: The CDR3 end falls 3 residues outside the read, so it is completed with the germline J gene. The chain has TRBV7-9 and TRBJ1-3; no reliable D call. CDR3 size: 12 residues. Germline values: CDR1 SEHNR, CDR2 FQNEAQ (reference sequence). The part of the CDR3 DNA that was read is TGTGCCAGCAGCTTACCCCCCTCTACC. Protein product: CASSLPPST. The full CDR3 sequence reads CASSLPPSTIYF.

Comments on this clone: The read ends 3 residues shy of where the CDR3 ends; the end is completed using the germline J gene. The chain joins TRBV11-2 to TRBJ2-1; 8 bases map to TRBD1. Losses at the gene ends were 1 base for V and 8 bases for J; bases not matched to a gene: 7. The length of the CDR3 is 15 residues. CDR1 SGHAT and CDR2 FQNNGV come from the germline V gene. The part of the CDR3 DNA that was read is TGTGCCAGCAGCTTAGGGCAGGGGGCTTTCGATGAG. As protein: CASSLGQGAFDE. The full CDR3 is CASSLGQGAFDEQFF.

Comments on this clone: Read data end 3 residues before the CDR3 end; the end is taken from the germline J gene. V gene TRBV28 combines with J gene TRBJ2-1, with 14 bases that match TRBD2. The germline V gene has CDR1 MDHEN and CDR2 SYDVKM. The CDR3 extends over 16 amino acids. V was pared by 4 bases and J by 6 bases, with 5 bases of the junction left unmatched. The CDR3 loop reads CASSWTSGRYRNEQFF. Partial CDR3 DNA: TGTGCCAGCAGTTGGACTAGCGGGAGGTATCGCAATGAG.